The 14 T cell receptor beta chains below come from one sample, sequenced in a study of cytomegalovirus exposure and HLA in healthy donors. Use of 60 Vbeta and 13 Jbeta primers characterized the PCR. Method: immunoSEQ multiplex PCR; TCRdb's copy keeps in-frame clones and lacks some. The repertoire holds approximately 100,000 clones, about 81% seen once, with roughly 4% in the top ten. The sequenced sample was PBMCs. Receptors originate from a woman aged 40 to 50 in good health and CMV-seropositive.

This clone was found a few times. Other DNA variants within this sample encode the same CDR3. The chain couples TRBV5-1 to TRBJ2-7; 11 nucleotides match TRBD1. CDR1 is SGHRS, CDR2 YFSETQ, per germline. The CDR3 sequence is 14 residues long. V lost 5 bases to trimming and J lost 3 bases; unmatched junction nucleotides: 4. CDR3 loop: CASSPGTGGYEQYF. CDR3 nucleotide sequence: TGCGCCAGCAGTCCCGGGACAGGGGGCTACGAGCAGTACTTC.

The rearrangement links TRBV19 to TRBJ1-2; the D gene is possibly TRBD1 (6 bases). CDR1 is LNHDA and CDR2 is SQIVND in the germline V gene (reference sequence). The CDR3 extends over 14 amino acids. Trimming took 3 bases from V and 8 from J, leaving 16 bases between them. The CDR3 nucleotides read TGTGCCAGTAGTATGGGCGGGGGGGCGCGGGGCTACACCTTC. As protein: CASSMGGGARGYTF.

The chain recombines TRBV7-9 with TRBJ1-6; no firm D call. This CDR3 is 15 amino acids long. In germline, CDR1 is SEHNR, CDR2 FQNEAQ (reference sequence). V lost 6 bases to trimming and J lost 3 bases, with 12 bases between them. DNA for the CDR3: TGTGCCAGCAGTAGATCCGGGAACTATAATTCACCCCTCCACTTT. It is translated as CASSRSGNYNSPLHF.

This clone has just one count. This chain uses TRBV10-3 with TRBJ1-5, with a weak D call TRBD1 (6 bases). The CDR3 runs 13 residues. V lost 8 bases, J lost 6 bases, and 14 bases lay in between. CDR1 is ENHRY and CDR2 is SYGVKD in the germline V gene. The CDR3 protein is CAISGGLSQPQHF. In nucleotides, the CDR3 is TGTGCCATCTCGGGGGGCCTAAGTCAGCCCCAGCATTTT.

V usage is TRBV5-1 and J usage is TRBJ2-7, with D possibly TRBD2 on 6 matching bases. Germline values: CDR1 SGHRS, CDR2 YFSETQ. V lost 1 base, J lost 2 bases, and 13 bases lay in between. The CDR3 extends over 15 amino acids. The CDR3 region has the DNA TGCGCCAGCAGCTTGAGGTCAGGGACTCCCTACGAGCAGTACTTC. Its translation is CASSLRSGTPYEQYF. The full variable domain, completed using reference TRBV5-1 and TRBJ2-7, is KAGVTQTPRYLIKTRGQQVTLSCSPISGHRSVSWYQQTPGQGLQFLFEYFSETQRNKGNFPGRFSGRQFSNSRSEMNVSTLELGDSALYLCASSLRSGTPYEQYFGPGTRLTVT.

The J gene is TRBJ1-5, the V gene TRBV6-1; perhaps TRBD1 as D (5 bases). CDR3 size: 16 residues. Trimming stripped 2 bases from V and 1 base from J, with 12 bases between. Germline V lookup: CDR1 MNHNS, CDR2 SASEGT. The chain's CDR3 is CASSEQGPTSNQPQHF. The DNA of the CDR3 is TGTGCCAGCAGTGAACAGGGCCCCACCAGCAATCAGCCCCAGCATTTT.

The rearrangement links TRBV10-2 to TRBJ1-1; possible D gene TRBD1, 5 bases. Germline V lookup: CDR1 WSHSY, CDR2 SAAADI. V dropped 5 bases and J dropped 4 bases, with 14 bases sitting between them. The CDR3 is 14 residues long. The CDR3 DNA reads TGCGCCAGCAGTCTAGGTGGGGGGGGCACTGAAGCTTTCTTT. Its protein product is CASSLGGGGTEAFF.

The chain couples TRBV28 to TRBJ2-3, with 10 bases matching TRBD2. The CDR3 spans 15 residues. The ends lost 4 bases at V and 1 base at J; junction bases unmatched: 2. Germline CDR1 reads MDHEN; CDR2 reads SYDVKM. CDR3 in DNA: TGTGCCAGCAGTTCAGCGGGAGGGGGCACAGATACGCAGTATTTT. Its translation: CASSSAGGGTDTQYF.

CDR3: CASSSGQWNTEAFF. The DNA for the CDR3 is TGTGCCAGCAGTTCCGGACAGTGGAACACTGAAGCTTTCTTT. J is TRBJ1-1 and V is TRBV6-5; D is perhaps TRBD1 (6 bases). CDR3 size: 14 residues. CDR1 is MNHEY and CDR2 is SVGAGI in the germline V gene. V gave up 4 bases and J gave up 1 base, with 10 bases separating them.

The J gene is TRBJ2-5, the V gene TRBV29-1; possibly TRBD1 for D (5 bases). Judging by the DNA end, TRBJ2-7 fits better; the J call may be wrong. In germline, CDR1 is SQVTM, CDR2 ANQGSEA. This CDR3 has 12 residues. This CDR3 reads CSVGRVGYEQYF. CDR3 coding DNA: TGCAGCGTTGGCAGGGTGGGCTACGAGCAGTACTTC.

The genes are TRBV7-8 and TRBJ1-2; D might be TRBD1 (6 bases). Germline-derived CDR1 and CDR2 are SGHVS and FQNEAQ. The CDR3 loop spans 15 amino acids. Trimming took 0 bases from V and 7 from J, leaving 15 bases between them. The CDR3 DNA follows: TGTGCCAGCAGCTTAGCGGGACACGGTCTCGGTGGCTACACCTTC. Its translation: CASSLAGHGLGGYTF.

V and J are TRBV6-1 and TRBJ2-5; 10 positions agree with TRBD2. V lost 3 bases and J lost 6; bases outside the gene matches: 4. This CDR3 is 14 amino acids long. The germline V gene encodes CDR1 MNHNS and CDR2 SASEGT. CDR3 coding DNA: TGTGCCAGCAGTGAGCCTAGCGGGAGAAAGACCCAGTACTTC. This gives the protein CASSEPSGRKTQYF.

Only a few counts were recorded for this clone. The chain uses TRBV5-1 and TRBJ1-2; 8 bases align to TRBD1. The CDR3 covers 15 residues. Germline trimming cut 0 bases from V and 5 bases from J; bases unmatched to any gene: 6. Germline V gene lookup returns CDR1 SGHRS and CDR2 YFSETQ. CDR3 in DNA: TGCGCCAGCAGCTTGGCTGCAGGGGGCGGTTATGGCTACACCTTC. Protein product: CASSLAAGGGYGYTF.

This chain links TRBV7-3 with TRBJ2-1; 7 bases map to TRBD2. The CDR3 spans 16 residues. The germline V gene has CDR1 SGHTA and CDR2 FQGTGA. With 5 bases clipped from V and 4 bases from J, the junction kept 11 bases outside the gene matches. CDR3 sequence reads: CASSLIAGVTYNEQFF. CDR3 DNA sequence: TGTGCCAGCAGCCTCATAGCGGGTGTTACTTACAATGAGCAGTTCTTC.